This TCR beta chain emerged from a study of blood T cell repertoires in COVID-19. Study details: The samples span acute and convalescent COVID-19 from the United States, Italy and Spain. PBMCs, B-cell-depleted T cells, or T cells were the source of the cDNA or gDNA that made up the material.

Germline V gene data show CDR1 as SGHAT and CDR2 as FQNNGV. V lost 4 bases to trimming and J lost 10 bases, with 17 bases between them. The CDR3 sequence is 14 residues long. As handled by the study authors: Reference gene primer amplification in the assay estimated nucleated cell counts. The protocol was immunoSEQ multiplex PCR, while the TCRdb copy is restricted to in-frame clones and leaves out a portion. V, J and clone size reflect that table, while D and trimming were determined from the DNA. In the table there are about 240,000 clones, just under 85% of which are singletons. This receptor was obtained from a woman older than 75 with acute or convalescent COVID-19. The V and J genes are TRBV11-2 and TRBJ2-4, with D possibly TRBD2 on 6 matching bases. Material for sequencing was peripheral blood. The CDR3: CASSSWDSQGIQYF. The CDR3 DNA reads as TGTGCCAGCAGCTCCTGGGACTCCCAAGGGATTCAGTACTTC. Drawing the rest from reference TRBV11-2 and TRBJ2-4, the complete variable domain is EAGVAQSPRYKIIEKRQSVAFWCNPISGHATLYWYQQILGQGPKLLIQFQNNGVVDDSQLPKDRFSAERLKGVDSTLKIQPAKLEDSAVYLCASSSWDSQGIQYFGAGTRLSVL.